Following are 31 T cell receptor beta chains from one sample sequenced in a study of Graves' ophthalmopathy and Graves' hyperthyroidism. The authors amplified TCR beta CDR3 regions, and they did so from RNA transcripts for repertoire sequencing. HTBI primers served in a first-round RT-PCR, which a second-round multiplex PCR followed. TCRdb independently ran MiXCR on the multiplex PCR reads; one entry per CDR3 protein. The data contain under 250,000 distinct CDR3 sequences, about 22% of them singletons. Sequences were obtained from peripheral blood. All receptors derive from a woman aged 45-59 years with Graves' ophthalmopathy.

This clonotype was counted a few times. CDR3 sequence reads: CASSQLQAAEQYF. DNA of the CDR3: TGTGCCAGCAGCCAACTCCAGGCTGCGGAGCAGTACTTC. The chain combines TRBV12-3 or TRBV12-4 with TRBJ2-7; D not certain. The CDR3 loop spans 13 amino acids. V dropped 6 bases and J dropped 7 bases, with 16 bases sitting between them.

This clonotype was detected ten times or more. J is TRBJ2-5 and V is TRBV9; D gene unclear. CDR3 length equals 14 residues. CDR1 and CDR2 from the germline V gene are SGDLS and YYNGEE. V lost 3 bases to trimming and J lost 5 bases, with 14 bases between them. The CDR3 sequence: CASSATGLGETQYF. The CDR3 bases are TGTGCCAGCAGCGCCACCGGCCTCGGGGAGACCCAGTACTTC.

The chain joins TRBV6-1 to TRBJ1-2; no clear D gene. The CDR3 spans 15 residues. The V gene lost 5 bases and the J gene lost 7 bases, with 20 bases spanning the gap. Germline V CDR1 and CDR2: MNHNS, SASEGT. The DNA for the CDR3 is TGTGCCAGCAGTCGTCAGGCGGCCCTGGAGGGTGGCTACACCTTC. Translation: CASSRQAALEGGYTF.

There are many counts of this clonotype. The chain joins TRBV29-1 to TRBJ2-2, with 8 bases matching TRBD1. V gave up 7 bases and J gave up 3 bases; unmatched junction bases: 7. This CDR3 comprises 14 residues. Germline-derived CDR1 and CDR2 are SQVTM and ANQGSEA. CDR3 loop: CSAGQGADTGELFF. The DNA of the CDR3 is TGCAGCGCAGGCCAGGGGGCCGACACCGGGGAGCTGTTTTTT.

This clonotype was seen repeatedly, ten times or more. The chain is built from TRBV27 and TRBJ2-5; TRBD2 agrees at 9 bases. This CDR3 contains 18 residues. V was clipped by 3 bases and J by 2 bases; unmatched bases: 13. The germline V gene has CDR1 MNHEY and CDR2 SMNVEV (reference sequence). Written as DNA, the CDR3 is TGTGCCAGCAGTTTTCTTTCGGATCTAGCGGGGACTCAAGAGACCCAGTACTTC. It translates to CASSFLSDLAGTQETQYF.

This clonotype was recorded a few times. V and J are TRBV30 and TRBJ2-7; D is ambiguous. The V gene lost 5 bases and the J gene lost 5 bases, with 13 bases spanning the gap. CDR1 is GTSNPN, CDR2 SVGIG, per germline (reference sequence). CDR3 length: 12 residues. The CDR3 coding sequence is TGTGCCTGGGCCAGACATCAGAACGAGCAGTACTTC. Amino acids: CAWARHQNEQYF.

This clonotype was detected ten times or more. The J gene is TRBJ2-4, the V gene TRBV5-1; the match to TRBD2 covers 8 bases. CDR1 SGHRS and CDR2 YFSETQ come from the germline V gene. V gave up 7 bases and J gave up 8 bases; unmatched junction bases: 11. There are 14 residues in the CDR3. CDR3 sequence (DNA): TGCGCCAGCGCTCCACCCGGGAGGGGAGACATTCAGTACTTC. It yields the protein CASAPPGRGDIQYF.

The chain uses TRBV28 and TRBJ1-6; D not resolved. This CDR3 comprises 17 residues. Germline V CDR1 and CDR2: MDHEN, SYDVKM. Trimming took 5 bases from V and 5 from J, leaving 19 bases between them. The CDR3 DNA sequence: TGTGCCAGCAGTAGCCTCTCAGGAGAACCTGATAATTCACCCCTCCACTTT. This gives the protein CASSSLSGEPDNSPLHF.

This clonotype was detected a few times. The V call is TRBV24-1, the J call TRBJ2-2, with TRBD1 as a possible D gene (6 bases). V was shortened by 5 bases and J by 1 base, with 13 bases between the two germline ends. The CDR3 extends over 16 amino acids. CDR1 and CDR2 from the germline V gene are KGHDR and SFDVKD. The CDR3 loop reads CATSGVGRGNTGELFF. DNA of the CDR3: TGTGCCACCAGTGGCGTGGGCAGGGGGAACACCGGGGAGCTGTTTTTT.

This chain connects TRBV12-3 or TRBV12-4 to TRBJ2-7; no clear D. The CDR3 has 15 residues. V shed 5 bases and J shed 3 bases, with 17 bases lying between them. Here the CDR3 DNA reads TGTGCCAGCAGTAGGAATCCGGGTTATAGCTACGAGCAGTACTTC. Translating gives CASSRNPGYSYEQYF.

The table lists this clonotype with many counts. The chain uses TRBV27 and TRBJ1-1; 8 positions match TRBD1. The trim removed 5 bases at V and 1 base at J, leaving 3 bases unmatched. Per the germline V gene, CDR1 is MNHEY and CDR2 is SMNVEV (reference sequence). The CDR3 contains 14 residues. In DNA, the CDR3 is TGTGCCAGCAGTCATGGACAGGGGAACACTGAAGCTTTCTTT. Residues: CASSHGQGNTEAFF.

The V and J genes are TRBV7-2 and TRBJ2-1; D is perhaps TRBD1 or TRBD2 (6 bases each). The CDR3 has 15 residues. In germline, CDR1 is SGHTA, CDR2 FQGNSA. V was clipped by 5 bases and J by 5 bases, with 16 bases between them. CDR3 coding DNA: TGTGCCAGCAGCGAGAGGAGGGGGAGACACAATGAGCAGTTCTTC. Its translation: CASSERRGRHNEQFF.

This clonotype was seen at least ten times. V and J are TRBV5-1 and TRBJ1-1; tentative D call: TRBD1 (5 bases). V was cut by 4 bases and J by 1 base, with 11 bases left in between. The CDR3 is 14 amino acids. The germline V gene has CDR1 SGHRS and CDR2 YFSETQ. CDR3 residues: CASSMAQGNTEAFF. In DNA, the CDR3 is TGCGCCAGCAGCATGGCTCAGGGGAACACTGAAGCTTTCTTT.

Note on this clonotype: Since no conserved phenylalanine or tryptophan closes the CDR3, a read error is the likely cause. The V gene is TRBV3-1, the J gene TRBJ2-7, with D tentatively TRBD2 (6 bases). The CDR3 runs to 11 residues. Germline CDR1 LGHDT, CDR2 YNNKEL (reference sequence). The V and J ends lost 3 bases and 7 bases respectively, with 7 bases between them. DNA of the CDR3: TGTGCCAGCAGCCAGGCGGGGGAGCAGTACATC. Translation gives CASSQAGEQYI.

This chain uses TRBV18 with TRBJ1-1, with 12 bases lining up with TRBD1. The CDR3 covers 16 residues. J was trimmed by 8 bases and V by 4 bases; bases with no gene match: 11. The V gene's germline CDR1 is KGHSH and CDR2 LQKENI. CDR3 residues: CASSQVLGTGGREAFF. In DNA, the CDR3 is TGTGCCAGCTCACAGGTCTTGGGGACAGGGGGCCGCGAAGCTTTCTTT.

This clonotype was counted ten times or more. The chain has TRBV5-1 and TRBJ2-7, with a weak D call TRBD1 (6 bases). Germline V lookup: CDR1 SGHRS, CDR2 YFSETQ. Deletions cut 5 bases from V and 5 bases from J, with 14 bases between. The length of the CDR3 is 13 residues. The CDR3 bases are TGCGCCAGCAGTTACAGGGTAGGCGACGAGCAGTACTTC. Amino acids: CASSYRVGDEQYF. Based on the CDR3 plus reference TRBV5-1 and TRBJ2-7, the full variable domain is KAGVTQTPRYLIKTRGQQVTLSCSPISGHRSVSWYQQTPGQGLQFLFEYFSETQRNKGNFPGRFSGRQFSNSRSEMNVSTLELGDSALYLCASSYRVGDEQYFGPGTRLTVT.

This clonotype was detected a few times. The chain recombines TRBV25-1 with TRBJ2-2; D might be TRBD1 or TRBD2, each matching 5 bases. The CDR3 covers 16 residues. The V and J ends lost 3 bases and 0 bases respectively, with 11 bases between them. The germline gives CDR1 MGHDK, CDR2 SYGVNS. The CDR3: CASSDPGRANTGELFF. CDR3 in DNA: TGTGCCAGCAGTGACCCGGGGCGGGCGAACACCGGGGAGCTGTTTTTT.

There are many counts of this clonotype. The chain recombines TRBV5-1 with TRBJ1-5; no definite D call. Germline values: CDR1 SGHRS, CDR2 YFSETQ. V was pared by 0 bases and J by 10 bases, with 11 bases between. The CDR3 extends over 13 amino acids. CDR3 DNA: TGCGCCAGCAGCTTGGGGCAGATGAGCCCCCAGCATTTT. This sequence encodes CASSLGQMSPQHF.

This clonotype showed up many times. The chain is built from TRBV11-2 and TRBJ2-7; TRBD2 matches 8 bases. V lost 3 bases, J lost 1 base, and 14 bases stayed unmatched. Germline values: CDR1 SGHAT, CDR2 FQNNGV. The CDR3 loop spans 18 amino acids. CDR3 in DNA: TGTGCCAGCAGCTTGACCAGGAGCGGGAGTGTCGGGTCCTACGAGCAGTACTTC. Its protein is CASSLTRSGSVGSYEQYF.

This clonotype was detected many times. V usage is TRBV28 and J usage is TRBJ2-7; 12 bases match TRBD2. The CDR3 consists of 16 residues. V lost 5 bases to trimming and J lost 4 bases; unmatched junction nucleotides: 9. Germline V gene data show CDR1 as MDHEN and CDR2 as SYDVKM. CDR3 loop: CASSLRTSGIVYEQYF. The CDR3 coding sequence is TGTGCCAGCAGTCTGCGGACTAGCGGGATAGTTTACGAGCAGTACTTC. The full variable domain, completed using reference TRBV28 and TRBJ2-7, is DVKVTQSSRYLVKRTGEKVFLECVQDMDHENMFWYRQDPGLGLRLIYFSYDVKMKEKGDIPEGYSVSREKKERFSLILESASTNQTSMYLCASSLRTSGIVYEQYFGPGTRLTVT.

This chain uses TRBV6-5 with TRBJ2-7, with 14 bases that match TRBD2. The length of the CDR3 is 17 residues. Germline CDR1 and CDR2: MNHEY and SVGAGI. The V segment lost 4 bases and the J segment 3 bases; nucleotides outside the gene matches: 8. In DNA, the CDR3 is TGTGCCAGCAGTTTGGGACTAGCGGGAGAAGGGGGCTACGAGCAGTACTTC. This sequence encodes CASSLGLAGEGGYEQYF.

This clonotype showed up many times. The CDR3 here is CSVAFDRGSYEQYF. The CDR3 DNA is TGCAGCGTTGCTTTCGACAGGGGGTCCTACGAGCAGTACTTC. The chain employs TRBV29-1 and TRBJ2-7; 9 positions match TRBD1. Germline CDR1 and CDR2: SQVTM and ANQGSEA. The length of the CDR3 is 14 residues. V shed 4 bases and J 1 base; nucleotides not matched to a gene: 5.

This clonotype was found many times. This chain uses TRBV30 with TRBJ2-5; the D is unclear. The length of the CDR3 is 11 residues. Germline CDR1 GTSNPN, CDR2 SVGIG (reference sequence). Trimming stripped 4 bases from V and 4 bases from J, with 7 bases between. The CDR3 loop is CAWTTRETQYF. DNA for the CDR3: TGTGCCTGGACAACCAGAGAGACCCAGTACTTC.

V gene TRBV6-1 combines with J gene TRBJ1-1; tentatively, D is TRBD1 (6 bases). Germline V gene data show CDR1 as MNHNS and CDR2 as SASEGT. This CDR3 has 14 residues. V gave up 4 bases and J gave up 7 bases, with 16 bases separating them. The CDR3 protein is CASSASGGRDEAFF. CDR3 bases: TGTGCCAGCAGTGCCAGTGGGGGCCGGGATGAAGCTTTCTTT.

This clonotype was seen at least ten times. The chain couples TRBV7-8 to TRBJ2-1, with D possibly TRBD1 on 5 matching bases. V gave up 1 base and J gave up 7 bases, with 14 bases separating them. This CDR3 region has 15 residues. Germline V gives CDR1 SGHVS, CDR2 FQNEAQ. The CDR3 DNA follows: TGTGCCAGCAGCTTAGTGTCCCAGGGTAGTAATGAGCAGTTCTTC. This gives the protein CASSLVSQGSNEQFF.

The chain couples TRBV27 to TRBJ2-6; D is possibly TRBD1 or TRBD2 (6 bases each). Germline lookup yields CDR1 MNHEY and CDR2 SMNVEV (reference sequence). V shed 6 bases and J shed 4 bases, with 13 bases lying between them. CDR3 length: 15 residues. The DNA of the CDR3 is TGTGCCAGCAGGAGGGGGGATCCCGGGGCCAACGTCCTGACTTTC. Protein sequence: CASRRGDPGANVLTF.

In this sample, this clonotype turned up many times. The genes are TRBV5-1 and TRBJ2-7, with a weak D call TRBD2 (6 bases). The CDR3 has 14 amino acids. From germline, CDR1 is SGHRS and CDR2 YFSETQ. V shed 4 bases and J shed 2 bases, with 13 bases lying between them. CDR3 amino acids: CASSPSEPPYEQYF. The CDR3 nucleotides are TGCGCCAGCAGCCCTAGCGAACCACCCTACGAGCAGTACTTC.

This clonotype was counted at least ten times. This rearrangement joins TRBV30 to TRBJ2-2; 10 bases align to TRBD2. Unmatched junction bases numbered 9, after V lost 4 bases and J lost 7 bases. CDR3 length: 15 residues. The germline gives CDR1 GTSNPN, CDR2 SVGIG (reference sequence). CDR3 nucleotides: TGTGCCTGGATGGCTAGCGGGAGTTCAGGCGGGGAGCTGTTTTTT. Its translation: CAWMASGSSGGELFF.

In this sample, this clonotype turned up many times. The V call is TRBV27, the J call TRBJ2-2; tentatively, D is TRBD2 (6 bases). The CDR3 length is 11 residues. Germline V CDR1 and CDR2: MNHEY, SMNVEV (reference sequence). V was shortened by 5 bases and J by 9 bases, with 7 bases between the two germline ends. CDR3 residues: CASSGTRELFF. In nucleotides, the CDR3 is TGTGCCAGCAGTGGGACTCGGGAGCTGTTTTTT.

This clonotype was counted ten times or more. A read error may produce the germline difference seen at one junction end. This rearrangement joins TRBV28 to TRBJ2-7; the match to TRBD1 covers 9 bases. The CDR3 totals 18 residues. Germline V CDR1 and CDR2: MDHEN, SYDVKM. CDR3 bases: TGTGCCAGCAGTTCCTCCGCCCGGGGGACAGGGTTTCTATACGGGCAGTACTTC. It specifies CASSSSARGTGFLYGQYF.

In its sample, this clonotype was seen a few times. This chain connects TRBV5-1 to TRBJ1-2, with TRBD1 matching over 7 bases. Germline V gene lookup returns CDR1 SGHRS and CDR2 YFSETQ. With 7 bases clipped from V and 4 bases from J, the junction kept 10 bases outside the gene matches. This CDR3 region has 14 residues. The chain's CDR3 is CASQNRGDSYGYTF. The DNA for the CDR3 is TGCGCCAGCCAGAACAGGGGTGACAGCTATGGCTACACCTTC. Full variable domain (missing parts from reference TRBV5-1 and TRBJ1-2): KAGVTQTPRYLIKTRGQQVTLSCSPISGHRSVSWYQQTPGQGLQFLFEYFSETQRNKGNFPGRFSGRQFSNSRSEMNVSTLELGDSALYLCASQNRGDSYGYTFGSGTRLTVV.